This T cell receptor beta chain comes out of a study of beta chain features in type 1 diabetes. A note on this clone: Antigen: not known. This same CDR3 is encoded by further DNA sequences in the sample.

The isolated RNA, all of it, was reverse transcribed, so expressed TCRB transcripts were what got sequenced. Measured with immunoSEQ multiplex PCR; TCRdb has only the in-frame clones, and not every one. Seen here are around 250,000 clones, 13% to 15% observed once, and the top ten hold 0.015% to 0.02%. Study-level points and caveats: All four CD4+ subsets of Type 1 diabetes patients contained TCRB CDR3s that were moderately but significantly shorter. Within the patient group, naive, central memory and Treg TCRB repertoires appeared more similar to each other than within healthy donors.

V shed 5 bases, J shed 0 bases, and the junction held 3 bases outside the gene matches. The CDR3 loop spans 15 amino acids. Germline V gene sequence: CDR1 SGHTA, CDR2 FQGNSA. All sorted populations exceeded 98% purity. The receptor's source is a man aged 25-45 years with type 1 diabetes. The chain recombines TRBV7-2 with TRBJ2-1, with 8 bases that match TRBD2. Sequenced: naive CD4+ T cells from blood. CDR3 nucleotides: TGTGCCAGCAGCCTGAGCGGGAGCTCCTACAATGAGCAGTTCTTC. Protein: CASSLSGSSYNEQFF.